The 27 T cell receptor beta chains below come from one sample, sequenced in a study of Graves' ophthalmopathy and Graves' hyperthyroidism. RNA transcripts were the template, and TCR beta CDR3 regions were amplified from them. An initial RT-PCR round employing HTBI primers preceded a second-round multiplex PCR. In TCRdb, the multiplex PCR reads were re-called with MiXCR into one record per CDR3 protein. In the table there are roughly 500,000 distinct CDR3 sequences, under 15% of which are singletons. Sequences were obtained from blood. These TCRs come from a woman aged 25 to 45 with Graves' ophthalmopathy.

Turning to this clonotype: At one end the junction does not follow the germline gene, possibly because of a read error. V gene TRBV30 combines with J gene TRBJ1-5; maybe TRBD1 (5 bases). Germline V CDR1 and CDR2: GTSNPN, SVGIG (reference sequence). The CDR3 spans 13 residues. CDR3 residues: CAWSGGSNQPRHF. The CDR3 region has the DNA TGTGCCTGGAGTGGGGGGAGCAATCAGCCCCGGCATTTT.

This clonotype was recorded at least ten times. DNA of the CDR3: TGTGCCAGCAGAAACGGACAGGAGAACACTGAAGCTTTCTTT. Translation gives CASRNGQENTEAFF. The chain has TRBV6-4 and TRBJ1-1; TRBD1 aligns across 7 bases. Germline V CDR1 and CDR2: MRHNA, SNTAGT. The CDR3 runs 14 residues. J was trimmed by 1 base and V by 6 bases; bases with no gene match: 5.

This clonotype was found many times. At one boundary the junction diverges from the germline segment, which might be a read error. V and J are TRBV12-3 or TRBV12-4 and TRBJ1-1; D call uncertain. This CDR3 has 11 residues. Here the CDR3 DNA reads TGTGCCAGCAGCTTAGGGTCTGAAGCTTTCTTT. Amino acid sequence: CASSLGSEAFF.

This clonotype has ten or more counts. The gene calls are TRBV15 and TRBJ2-7, with unresolved D. Germline CDR1 and CDR2: LNHNV and YYDKDF (reference sequence). This CDR3 contains 13 residues. V lost 1 base and J lost 2, with 6 bases in between. The CDR3 is CATSRATPYEQYF. The DNA of the CDR3 is TGTGCCACCAGCAGAGCAACTCCCTACGAGCAGTACTTC.

Ten or more counts support this clonotype. The rearrangement uses TRBV24-1 and TRBJ2-2, with 10 bases that match TRBD1. CDR3 length equals 15 residues. CDR1 and CDR2 (germline): KGHDR, SFDVKD. V trimming: 8 bases; J trimming: 3 bases; junction bases outside the gene matches: 5. The CDR3 nucleotides are TGTGCCACCAACGGGACAGGGGCGTACACCGGGGAGCTGTTTTTT. Protein: CATNGTGAYTGELFF.

Ten or more counts support this clonotype. The J gene is TRBJ1-2, the V gene TRBV6-5; 10 bases line up with TRBD1. The CDR3 has 14 amino acids. Germline V CDR1 and CDR2: MNHEY, SVGAGI. The V and J ends lost 5 bases and 6 bases, in that order; junction bases with no gene match: 6. For the CDR3, the DNA is TGTGCCAGCAGTCGCCAAGGACAGGGGGATGGCTACACCTTC. Protein sequence: CASSRQGQGDGYTF.

This clonotype was seen repeatedly, ten times or more. The CDR3 coding sequence is TGTGCCATCAGTGTTTTTGGGGAGGCTGGCTACACCTTC. Translated: CAISVFGEAGYTF. This chain connects TRBV10-3 to TRBJ1-2, with D hard to call. This CDR3 is 13 amino acids long. V dropped 4 bases and J dropped 7 bases, with 13 bases sitting between them. Germline V lookup: CDR1 ENHRY, CDR2 SYGVKD.

The J gene is TRBJ2-5, the V gene TRBV11-2; 9 nucleotides line up with TRBD1. CDR3 length equals 15 residues. The germline V gene has CDR1 SGHAT and CDR2 FQNNGV. V lost 1 base to trimming and J lost 4 bases; unmatched junction nucleotides: 4. CDR3 sequence: CASSLVTGGVETQYF. The CDR3 DNA sequence: TGTGCCAGCAGCTTAGTTACAGGGGGCGTAGAGACCCAGTACTTC.

Comments on this clonotype: A much larger clone is a single base away; this may be a read error. The chain uses TRBV12-3 or TRBV12-4 and TRBJ2-5, with no clear D. V lost 3 bases to trimming and J lost 7 bases, with 9 bases between them. The CDR3 length is 12 residues. The CDR3 coding sequence is TGTGCCAGCAGTTTCACCCGCGTGACCCAGTACTTC. Amino acid sequence: CASSFTRVTQYF.

As for this clonotype: The junction departs from the called germline gene at one end, perhaps through a read error. The chain combines TRBV12-3 or TRBV12-4 with TRBJ1-1; 11 bases map to TRBD1. The length of the CDR3 is 13 residues. The CDR3 protein is CASRGQGGTEALF. CDR3 DNA: TGTGCCAGCAGGGGACAGGGGGGCACTGAAGCTCTCTTT.

V is TRBV4-1 and J is TRBJ1-2; D is unclear. CDR3 size: 16 residues. Germline CDR1 and CDR2: MGHRA and YSYEKL. V dropped 1 base and J dropped 1 base, with 13 bases sitting between them. DNA for the CDR3: TGCGCCAGCAGCCAAGGAGCCAGCGGGCGTAACTATGGCTACACCTTC. Translation: CASSQGASGRNYGYTF.

This clonotype has ten or more counts. This sequence joins TRBV12-3 or TRBV12-4 and TRBJ1-3; D gene uncertain. Trimming pared 1 base from V and 1 base from J, leaving 8 bases between. CDR3 length: 15 residues. In DNA, the CDR3 is TGTGCCAGCAGTTTAGAGAGGGCATCTGGAAACACCATATATTTT. This encodes CASSLERASGNTIYF.

The genes are TRBV2 and TRBJ1-5; D is undetermined. The V gene lost 4 bases and the J gene lost 6 bases, with 7 bases spanning the gap. CDR1 SNHLY and CDR2 FYNNEI come from the germline V gene. This CDR3 has 12 residues. This CDR3 reads CASSGTVQPQHF. DNA for the CDR3: TGTGCCAGCAGTGGTACGGTTCAGCCCCAGCATTTT.

This clonotype was observed many times. The rearrangement joins TRBV20-1 to TRBJ1-2; 7 bases agree with TRBD1. The germline CDR1 and CDR2 sequences are DFQATT and SNEGSKA (reference sequence). The V segment lost 4 bases and the J segment 4 bases; nucleotides outside the gene matches: 9. The CDR3 loop spans 14 amino acids. CDR3 in amino acids: CSAKTGSGGYGYTF. The CDR3 DNA follows: TGCAGTGCTAAGACAGGGAGTGGAGGCTATGGCTACACCTTC.

There are many counts of this clonotype. This chain uses TRBV11-2 with TRBJ2-7; D is unresolved. Trimming removed 0 bases at V and 2 bases at J, with 11 bases between. Germline V gives CDR1 SGHAT, CDR2 FQNNGV. The CDR3 has 15 amino acids. The CDR3 spells CASSLDAKLAYEQYF. The CDR3, as DNA: TGTGCCAGCAGCTTAGATGCGAAGCTCGCCTACGAGCAGTACTTC.

This clonotype has a count of ten or more. This chain joins TRBV6-5 and TRBJ1-5; 7 nucleotides agree with TRBD1. V was pared by 2 bases and J by 4 bases, with 8 bases of the junction left unmatched. Germline V lookup: CDR1 MNHEY, CDR2 SVGAGI. This CDR3 region has 16 residues. CDR3 sequence: CASSYKKGAGNQPQHF. In DNA, the CDR3 is TGTGCCAGCAGTTACAAGAAGGGGGCTGGGAATCAGCCCCAGCATTTT.

A word on this clonotype: Germline is not matched at one junction end, which may reflect a read error. V gene TRBV28 combines with J gene TRBJ2-7; D is uncertain. The CDR3 has 11 amino acids. Looked up from germline, CDR1 is MDHEN and CDR2 is SYDVKM. The CDR3 loop is CASIKAHDQYF. The CDR3 DNA follows: TGTGCCAGCATTAAGGCTCACGATCAGTACTTC.

This clonotype was seen at least ten times. V and J are TRBV28 and TRBJ1-5; D is unclear. The CDR3 spans 16 residues. Germline V CDR1 and CDR2: MDHEN, SYDVKM. V shed 3 bases and J shed 3 bases, with 15 bases lying between them. CDR3 sequence (DNA): TGTGCCAGCAGTTTGTTGGGATCGGGCACCAATCAGCCCCAGCATTTT. Translation gives CASSLLGSGTNQPQHF.

Ten or more counts support this clonotype. V is TRBV30 and J is TRBJ2-7; D is possibly TRBD1 (6 bases). V was trimmed by 1 base and J by 3 bases, leaving 7 bases between them. Germline assignment: CDR1 GTSNPN and CDR2 SVGIG (reference sequence). The CDR3 covers 12 residues. The CDR3 region has the DNA TGTGCCTGGAGTGGGGGGCGCTACGAGCAGTACTTC. This translates into CAWSGGRYEQYF.

The chain joins TRBV9 to TRBJ1-6; a possible D gene is TRBD1 (5 bases). V was clipped by 0 bases and J by 6 bases, with 16 bases between them. Looked up from germline, CDR1 is SGDLS and CDR2 is YYNGEE. The length of the CDR3 is 17 residues. The CDR3 spells CASSVGGAVLPNSPLHF. As DNA, the CDR3 is TGTGCCAGCAGCGTAGGCGGGGCGGTTCTCCCTAATTCACCCCTCCACTTT.

This clonotype showed up many times. The V call is TRBV7-8, the J call TRBJ1-5; no definite D call. In germline, CDR1 is SGHVS, CDR2 FQNEAQ. This CDR3 is built from 15 residues. V was pared by 3 bases and J by 0 bases, with 9 bases between. The CDR3 loop reads CASSFATDSNQPQHF. CDR3 nucleotide sequence: TGTGCCAGCAGCTTCGCTACAGATAGCAATCAGCCCCAGCATTTT.

This clonotype showed up just a few times. The chain couples TRBV5-1 to TRBJ2-2; D ambiguous. V was cut by 1 base and J by 2 bases, with 9 bases left in between. The length of the CDR3 is 15 residues. The germline gives CDR1 SGHRS, CDR2 YFSETQ. The CDR3 sequence is CASSLPRDNTGELFF. CDR3 nucleotides: TGCGCCAGCAGCTTGCCCAGAGACAACACCGGGGAGCTGTTTTTT.

This clonotype was picked up many times. This sequence joins TRBV28 and TRBJ1-1, with TRBD1 as a possible D gene (5 bases). Per the germline V gene, CDR1 is MDHEN and CDR2 is SYDVKM. The CDR3 runs 15 residues. Trimming removed 5 bases from V and 0 bases from J, with 13 bases in between. For the CDR3, the DNA is TGTGCCAGCAGTCGACGGGACTATTTGAACACTGAAGCTTTCTTT. This gives the protein CASSRRDYLNTEAFF.

CDR3 DNA sequence: TGTGCCAGCAGTGGTGGGACAGGGGGAAGGCAGACCCAGTACTTC. It yields the protein CASSGGTGGRQTQYF. The chain employs TRBV25-1 and TRBJ2-5; TRBD1 matches at 11 bases. CDR1 is MGHDK, CDR2 SYGVNS, per germline. The V gene end was trimmed by 4 bases and the J gene end by 6 bases; junction bases not matched to a gene: 7. This CDR3 comprises 15 residues.

CDR3 sequence reads: CASSLARRGYTF. The CDR3 DNA reads TGTGCCAGCAGCTTAGCGAGAAGGGGCTACACCTTC. The chain recombines TRBV7-2 with TRBJ1-2; D unresolved. Germline V gene sequence: CDR1 SGHTA, CDR2 FQGNSA. V lost 0 bases, J lost 8 bases, and 7 bases lay in between. This CDR3 comprises 12 residues.

This chain uses TRBV20-1 with TRBJ1-5, with D possibly matching TRBD1 (5 bases). V lost 1 base to trimming and J lost 2 bases, with 12 bases between them. The germline CDR1 and CDR2 sequences are DFQATT and SNEGSKA (reference sequence). This CDR3 spans 15 amino acids. CDR3 in amino acids: CSARGAREGNQPQHF. DNA for the CDR3: TGCAGTGCTAGAGGGGCCAGGGAAGGCAATCAGCCCCAGCATTTT.

This clonotype was detected many times. This rearrangement joins TRBV11-2 to TRBJ2-5, with D perhaps TRBD1 (6 bases). Looked up from germline, CDR1 is SGHAT and CDR2 is FQNNGV. This CDR3 region has 16 residues. V lost 0 bases and J lost 5, with 16 bases in between. The CDR3 loop is CASSLDGAGVGETQYF. As DNA, the CDR3 is TGTGCCAGCAGCTTAGATGGCGCAGGGGTTGGGGAGACCCAGTACTTC.